Listed below are T cell receptor beta chains from one sample, sequenced in a study of long-term antiretroviral therapy in people with HIV. Only in-frame clones appear in the TCRdb table, and some are missing; sequencing was by immunoSEQ multiplex PCR. Of 7,000 to 9,000 clones in the sample, roughly four fifths are singletons; the top ten hold approximately 23%. Sequenced here: unsorted PBMCs, sampled 0.6 years before starting antiretroviral therapy. The origin of the receptors is a man aged 40-55 years with HIV. The CDR3 runs from the conserved cysteine through the conserved F or W. D genes are given only for firm matches. Size is stated for part of the rows, as once, few or many counts, or as a class when the clone is expanded.

.	TRBV5-1	.	TRBJ2-6	TGCGCCAGCAGCTTTTATATTGGGGATTCTGGGGCCAACGTCCTGACTTTC	CASSFYIGDSGANVLTF
TRBD1	TRBV2	.	TRBJ1-2	TGTGCCAGCAGTGGGGACAGTCCAAGCTACACCTTC	CASSGDSPSYTF
TRBD1	TRBV2	.	TRBJ2-7	TGTGCCAGCAGTGTTTCAGGACAGGGCTCGAGCTCCTACGAGCAGTACTTC	CASSVSGQGSSSYEQYF
TRBD2	TRBV27	.	TRBJ2-1	TGTGCCAGCAGTTTACGAGGCCATAGCGGGGGGGTAGGGGAGCAGTTCTTC	CASSLRGHSGGVGEQFF
.	TRBV5-1	.	TRBJ2-7	TGCGCCAGTGCGTCGGTATCAAGCTCCTACGAGCAGTACTTC	CASASVSSSYEQYF
.	TRBV10-1	.	TRBJ2-7	TGCGCCAGCAGTGAGGAGACAGACTACGAGCAGTACTTC	CASSEETDYEQYF
.	TRBV4-1	once	TRBJ2-7	TGCGCCAGCAGCCTGAGCGAAGGAACCTACGAGCAGTACTTC	CASSLSEGTYEQYF
.	TRBV18	.	TRBJ2-6	TGTGCCAGCCTGTGGGGCTCTGGGGCCAACGTCCTGACTTTC	CASLWGSGANVLTF
TRBD1	TRBV4-2	.	TRBJ1-2	TGTGCCAGCAGCCAAGCCCAGACAGGGGACTATGGCTACACCTTC	CASSQAQTGDYGYTF
.	TRBV18	.	TRBJ2-7	TGTGCCAGCTCACCAAGACAGGCGACCTCCTACGAGCAGTACTTC	CASSPRQATSYEQYF
.	TRBV15	.	TRBJ1-1	TGTGCCACCAGCGCAGTCGGGACGTCGGTCGTGGCTGAAGCTTTCTTT	CATSAVGTSVVAEAFF
.	TRBV10-3	.	TRBJ2-7	TGTGCCATCAGCAAGACCGGGTACGAGCAGTACTTC	CAISKTGYEQYF
TRBD1	TRBV10-3	.	TRBJ2-7	TGTGCCATCACAACAGGGGGCATCGACGAGCAGTACTTC	CAITTGGIDEQYF
.	TRBV6-1	.	TRBJ1-1	TGTGCCAGCAGTGACCGGTGGGACACTGAAGCTTTCTTT	CASSDRWDTEAFF
TRBD2	TRBV7-7	.	TRBJ2-2	TGTGCCAGCAGCCCGGGACTAGCGGACACCGGGGAGCTGTTTTTT	CASSPGLADTGELFF
.	TRBV5-6	.	TRBJ1-4	TGTGCCAGCAGCTTGGAGGGACCGCTTCGTGAAAAACTGTTTTTT	CASSLEGPLREKLFF
TRBD2	TRBV7-2	.	TRBJ2-1	TGTGCCAGCAGTTCAGCGGGGGGTGTCTCCTACAATGAGCAGTTCTTC	CASSSAGGVSYNEQFF
TRBD1	TRBV2	medium-sized	TRBJ1-2	TGTGCCAGCAGTGGGGACAGCCACTACACCTTC	CASSGDSHYTF
.	TRBV12-5	.	TRBJ2-7	TGTGCTAGTGGTCCCGGACAGGTAGGGGGGGAGCAGTACTTC	CASGPGQVGGEQYF
.	TRBV6-5	few	TRBJ2-4	TGTGCCAGCAGTTACGACGGGACGAAAAACATTCAGTACTTC	CASSYDGTKNIQYF
.	TRBV9	.	TRBJ1-2	TGTGCCTCGGGGGGGGCATCGGTGATTGGCTACACCTTC	CASGGASVIGYTF
TRBD1	TRBV7-9	.	TRBJ1-1	TGTGCCAGCAGCCTGACAGGGGGCACTGAAGCTTTCTTT	CASSLTGGTEAFF
.	TRBV7-9	.	TRBJ1-1	TGTGCCAGCACCGACTCCCAGGGCAACACTGAAGCTTTCTTT	CASTDSQGNTEAFF
.	TRBV28	.	TRBJ1-1	TGTGCCAGCAGTAGTATGCGTCAGCCGAACACTGAAGCTTTCTTT	CASSSMRQPNTEAFF
.	TRBV12-2	few	TRBJ1-1	TGTGCAAGTCGCTTAGGTGTACGGAGGGGGCGAGCTGAAGCTTTCTTT	CASRLGVRRGRAEAFF
TRBD1	TRBV18	few	TRBJ1-5	TGTGCCAGCTCACGGGACAGGAGCAATCAGCCCCAGCATTTT	CASSRDRSNQPQHF
.	TRBV6-1	few	TRBJ1-2	TGTGCCAGCACCCTGGGGGGGGGCGCCAGTGGCTACACCTTC	CASTLGGGASGYTF
.	TRBV7-8	few	TRBJ2-2	TGTGCCAGCGATGCAGGGGTGGGGGAGCTGTTTTTT	CASDAGVGELFF
TRBD2	TRBV2	.	TRBJ2-2	TGTGCCAGCCGACTAGCGGGAACACCGGTAGAGCTGTTTTTT	CASRLAGTPVELFF
.	TRBV13	.	TRBJ1-1	TGTGCCAGCAGCTTAGAAAGGGGCTGGGACACTGAAGCTTTCTTT	CASSLERGWDTEAFF
.	TRBV19	few	TRBJ1-5	TGTGCCAGTAGTGAGGACTTCGGTCAGCCCCAGCATTTT	CASSEDFGQPQHF
.	TRBV19	once	TRBJ1-1	TGTGCCAGTAGTATTGGGTCCCAGGGTAACACTGAAGCTTTCTTT	CASSIGSQGNTEAFF
TRBD1	TRBV19	.	TRBJ2-4	TGTGCCAGCGAGGACAGGGGGCGCAACAACATTCAGTACTTC	CASEDRGRNNIQYF
.	TRBV18	.	TRBJ2-7	TGTGCCAGCTCCCGTGGGCATGCCGAGCAGTACTTC	CASSRGHAEQYF
.	TRBV7-2	.	TRBJ1-2	TGTGCCAGCAGCTTAGGGGCAGGGGTCTATGGCTACACCTTC	CASSLGAGVYGYTF
TRBD1	TRBV6-6	.	TRBJ1-6	TGTGCCAGCAGTTACGGTGACAGGGCGGGTTCACCCCTCCACTTT	CASSYGDRAGSPLHF
.	TRBV25-1	.	TRBJ1-6	TGTGCCAGCAGTGGTGCCAAACAGGGCCATAATTCACCCCTCCACTTT	CASSGAKQGHNSPLHF
TRBD1	TRBV6-5	.	TRBJ1-2	TGTGCCAGCTCCAGGGGGCCCTATGGCTACACCTTC	CASSRGPYGYTF
.	TRBV11-3	.	TRBJ1-1	TGTGCCAGCAGCTTTGCCGGGGGGAACACTGAAGCTTTCTTT	CASSFAGGNTEAFF
.	TRBV19	.	TRBJ2-1	TGTGCCAGTAGTATCAGTACCGCCTACAATGAGCAGTTCTTC	CASSISTAYNEQFF
.	TRBV5-6	.	TRBJ1-2	TGTGCCAGCAGCCCGGCAGGGGTCAACTATGGCTACACCTTC	CASSPAGVNYGYTF
.	TRBV9	once	TRBJ2-7	TGTGCCAGCAGCGTAGGGAGGGCAGCCTCCTACGAGCAGTACTTC	CASSVGRAASYEQYF
.	TRBV27	.	TRBJ2-7	TGTGCCAGCAGTTTAGGGGCCAGGGGGGACGAGCAGTACTTC	CASSLGARGDEQYF
TRBD1	TRBV13	.	TRBJ1-1	TGTGCCAGCAGCCTCGGACAGGGTCTGAACACTGAAGCTTTCTTT	CASSLGQGLNTEAFF
TRBD2	TRBV9	.	TRBJ2-7	TGTGCCAGCAGCCCTAGTGGGGGGGTTTACGAGCAGTACTTC	CASSPSGGVYEQYF
.	TRBV29-1	.	TRBJ1-1	TGCAGCGTCCCACGGGGACCTCGATCTTTCTTT	CSVPRGPRSFF
.	TRBV7-9	few	TRBJ2-4	TGTGCCAGCAGTCCAGCGGGCCTAGCCAAAAACATTCAGTACTTC	CASSPAGLAKNIQYF
.	TRBV27	.	TRBJ1-2	TGTGCCAGCAGTTTTGGAGAAAACTATGGCTACACCTTC	CASSFGENYGYTF
.	TRBV4-1	.	TRBJ2-7	TGCGCCAGCAGCCAAGATAGGGCGGTTCGGTACGAGCAGTACTTC	CASSQDRAVRYEQYF